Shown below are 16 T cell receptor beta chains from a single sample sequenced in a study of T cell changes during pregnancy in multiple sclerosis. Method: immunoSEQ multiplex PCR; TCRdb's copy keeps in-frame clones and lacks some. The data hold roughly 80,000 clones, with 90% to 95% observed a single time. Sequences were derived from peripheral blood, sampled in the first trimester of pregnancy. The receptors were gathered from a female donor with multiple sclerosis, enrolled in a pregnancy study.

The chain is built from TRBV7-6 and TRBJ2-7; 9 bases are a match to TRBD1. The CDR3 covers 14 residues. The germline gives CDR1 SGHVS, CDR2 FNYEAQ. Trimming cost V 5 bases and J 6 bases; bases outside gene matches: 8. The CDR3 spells CASSPRDRATEQYF. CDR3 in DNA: TGTGCCAGCAGCCCGAGGGACAGGGCGACCGAGCAGTACTTC.

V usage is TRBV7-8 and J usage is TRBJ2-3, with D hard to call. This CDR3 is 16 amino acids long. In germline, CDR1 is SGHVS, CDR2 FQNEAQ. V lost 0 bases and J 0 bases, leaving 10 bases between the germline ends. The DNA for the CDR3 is TGTGCCAGCAGCTTAGCGCCAGGTTCTAGCACAGATACGCAGTATTTT. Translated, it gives CASSLAPGSSTDTQYF.

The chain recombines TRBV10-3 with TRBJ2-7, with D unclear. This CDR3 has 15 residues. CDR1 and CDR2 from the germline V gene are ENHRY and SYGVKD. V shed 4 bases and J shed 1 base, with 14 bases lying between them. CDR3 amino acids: CAISGLNSRSYEQYF. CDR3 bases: TGTGCCATCAGTGGATTGAACAGCCGATCCTACGAGCAGTACTTC.

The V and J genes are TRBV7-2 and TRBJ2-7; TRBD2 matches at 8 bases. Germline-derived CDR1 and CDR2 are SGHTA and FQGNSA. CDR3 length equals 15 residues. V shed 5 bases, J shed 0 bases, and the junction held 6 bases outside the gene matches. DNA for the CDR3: TGTGCCAGCAGCCCTACTAGCGGAAGCTCCTACGAGCAGTACTTC. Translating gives CASSPTSGSSYEQYF.

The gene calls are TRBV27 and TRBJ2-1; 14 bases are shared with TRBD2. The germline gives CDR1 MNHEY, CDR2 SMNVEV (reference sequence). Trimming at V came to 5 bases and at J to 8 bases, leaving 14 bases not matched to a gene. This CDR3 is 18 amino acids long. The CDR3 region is CASSPHATGTSGSYEQFF. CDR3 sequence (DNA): TGTGCCAGCAGTCCCCACGCGACCGGGACTAGCGGGAGTTATGAGCAGTTCTTC.

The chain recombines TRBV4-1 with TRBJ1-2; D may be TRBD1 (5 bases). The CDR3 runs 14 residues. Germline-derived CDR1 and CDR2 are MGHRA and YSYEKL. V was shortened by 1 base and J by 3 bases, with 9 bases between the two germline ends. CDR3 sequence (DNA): TGCGCCAGCAGCCAAGTCCGGGGGGACTATGGCTACACCTTC. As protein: CASSQVRGDYGYTF.

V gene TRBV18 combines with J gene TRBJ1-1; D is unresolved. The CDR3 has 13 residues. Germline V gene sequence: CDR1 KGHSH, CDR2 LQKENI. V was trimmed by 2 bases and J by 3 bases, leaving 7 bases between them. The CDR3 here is CASSPVQDTEAFF. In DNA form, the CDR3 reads TGTGCCAGCTCACCAGTTCAGGACACTGAAGCTTTCTTT.

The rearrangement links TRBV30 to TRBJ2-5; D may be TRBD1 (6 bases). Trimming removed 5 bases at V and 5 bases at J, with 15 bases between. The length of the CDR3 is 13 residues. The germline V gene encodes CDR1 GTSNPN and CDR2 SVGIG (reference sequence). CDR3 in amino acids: CAWALGGSETQYF. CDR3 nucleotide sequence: TGTGCCTGGGCCCTAGGGGGTTCTGAGACCCAGTACTTC.

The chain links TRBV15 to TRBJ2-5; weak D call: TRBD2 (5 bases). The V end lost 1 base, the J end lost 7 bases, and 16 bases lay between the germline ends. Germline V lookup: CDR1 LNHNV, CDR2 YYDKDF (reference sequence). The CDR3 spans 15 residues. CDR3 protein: CATSRGGSVGGTQYF. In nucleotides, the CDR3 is TGTGCCACCAGCAGAGGCGGATCGGTTGGAGGGACCCAGTACTTC.

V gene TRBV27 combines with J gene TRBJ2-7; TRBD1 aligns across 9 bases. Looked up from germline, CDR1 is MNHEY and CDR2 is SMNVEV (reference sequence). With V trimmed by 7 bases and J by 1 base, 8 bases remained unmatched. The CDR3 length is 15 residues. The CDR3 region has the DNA TGTGCCAGCATCGACAGGGGGTTAGGGTCCTACGAGCAGTACTTC. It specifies CASIDRGLGSYEQYF.

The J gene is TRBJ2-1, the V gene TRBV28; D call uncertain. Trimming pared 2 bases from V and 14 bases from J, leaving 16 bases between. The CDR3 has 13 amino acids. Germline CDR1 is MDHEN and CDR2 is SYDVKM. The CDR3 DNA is TGTGCCAGCAGTTTAGATACTCCTAGAGTTGAGTTCTTC. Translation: CASSLDTPRVEFF.

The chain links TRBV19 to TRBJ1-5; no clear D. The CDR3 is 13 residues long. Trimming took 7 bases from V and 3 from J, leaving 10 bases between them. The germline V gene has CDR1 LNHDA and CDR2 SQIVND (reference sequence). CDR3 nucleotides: TGTGCCAGTAATGATCAGTACAATCAGCCCCAGCATTTT. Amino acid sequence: CASNDQYNQPQHF.

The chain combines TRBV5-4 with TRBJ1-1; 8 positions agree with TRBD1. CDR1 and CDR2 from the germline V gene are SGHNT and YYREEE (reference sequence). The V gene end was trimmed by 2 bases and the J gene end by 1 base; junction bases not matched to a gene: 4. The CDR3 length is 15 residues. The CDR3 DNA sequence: TGTGCCAGCAGCTTAACAGGACAGGGGAACACTGAAGCTTTCTTT. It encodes CASSLTGQGNTEAFF.

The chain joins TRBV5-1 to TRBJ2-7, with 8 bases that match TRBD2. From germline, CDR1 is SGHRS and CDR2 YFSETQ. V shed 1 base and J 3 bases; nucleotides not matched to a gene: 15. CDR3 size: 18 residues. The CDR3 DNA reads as TGCGCCAGCAGCTTGTGGTCTCTTCCCAGCGGGAGAATCTACGAGCAGTACTTC. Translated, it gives CASSLWSLPSGRIYEQYF.

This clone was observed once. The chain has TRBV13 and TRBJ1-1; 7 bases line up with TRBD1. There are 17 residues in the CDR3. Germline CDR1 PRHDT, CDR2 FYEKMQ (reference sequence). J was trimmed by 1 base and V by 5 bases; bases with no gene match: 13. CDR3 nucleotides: TGTGCCAGCAGCCCCCCATCCGAGGGGGCTCGGAACACTGAAGCTTTCTTT. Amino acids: CASSPPSEGARNTEAFF.

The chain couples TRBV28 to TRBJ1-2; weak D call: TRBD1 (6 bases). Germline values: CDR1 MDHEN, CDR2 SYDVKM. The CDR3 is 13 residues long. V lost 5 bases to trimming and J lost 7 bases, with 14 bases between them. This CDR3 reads CASSLKTGTGYTF. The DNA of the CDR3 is TGTGCCAGCAGTCTCAAAACAGGGACTGGCTACACCTTC.